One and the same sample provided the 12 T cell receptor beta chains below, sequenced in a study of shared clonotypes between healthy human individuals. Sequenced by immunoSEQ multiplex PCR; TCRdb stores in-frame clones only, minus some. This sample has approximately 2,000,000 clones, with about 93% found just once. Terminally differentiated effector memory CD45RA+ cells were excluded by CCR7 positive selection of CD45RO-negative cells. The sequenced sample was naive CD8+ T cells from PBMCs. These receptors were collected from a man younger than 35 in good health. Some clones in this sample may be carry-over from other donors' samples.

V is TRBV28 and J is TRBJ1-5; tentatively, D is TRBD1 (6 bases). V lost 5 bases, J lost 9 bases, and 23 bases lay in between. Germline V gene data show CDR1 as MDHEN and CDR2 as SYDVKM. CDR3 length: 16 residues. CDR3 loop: CASSPRVRDTLGPQHF. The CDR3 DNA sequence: TGTGCCAGCAGTCCGAGGGTCCGGGACACCTTAGGGCCCCAGCATTTT.

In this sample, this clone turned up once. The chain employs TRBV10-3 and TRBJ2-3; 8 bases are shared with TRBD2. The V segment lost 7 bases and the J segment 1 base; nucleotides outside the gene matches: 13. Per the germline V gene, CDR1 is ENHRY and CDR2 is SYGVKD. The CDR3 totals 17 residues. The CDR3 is CAINEVGSGIGTDTQYF. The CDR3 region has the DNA TGTGCCATCAACGAGGTCGGTAGCGGGATAGGCACAGATACGCAGTATTTT.

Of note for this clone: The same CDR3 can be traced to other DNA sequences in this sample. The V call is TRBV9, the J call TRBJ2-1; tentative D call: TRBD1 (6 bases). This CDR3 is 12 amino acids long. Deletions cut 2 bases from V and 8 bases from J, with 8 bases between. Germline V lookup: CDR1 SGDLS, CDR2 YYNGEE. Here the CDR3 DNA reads TGTGCCAGCAGCGTCGCAGGGGATGAGCAGTTCTTC. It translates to CASSVAGDEQFF.

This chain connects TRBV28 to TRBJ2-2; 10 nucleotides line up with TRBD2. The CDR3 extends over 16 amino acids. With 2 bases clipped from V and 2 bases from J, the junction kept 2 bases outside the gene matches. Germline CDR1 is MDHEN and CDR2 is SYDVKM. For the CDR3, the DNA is TGTGCCAGCAGTTTACTACTAGCGGGAAACACCGGGGAGCTGTTTTTT. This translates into CASSLLLAGNTGELFF.

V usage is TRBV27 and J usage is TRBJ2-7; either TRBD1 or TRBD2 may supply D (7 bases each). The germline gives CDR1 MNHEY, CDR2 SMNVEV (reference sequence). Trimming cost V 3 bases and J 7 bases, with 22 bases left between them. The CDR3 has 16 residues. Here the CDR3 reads CASSFRSNRGAGEQYF. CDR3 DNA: TGTGCCAGCAGTTTTAGGAGCAACAGGGGAGCGGGGGAGCAGTACTTC.

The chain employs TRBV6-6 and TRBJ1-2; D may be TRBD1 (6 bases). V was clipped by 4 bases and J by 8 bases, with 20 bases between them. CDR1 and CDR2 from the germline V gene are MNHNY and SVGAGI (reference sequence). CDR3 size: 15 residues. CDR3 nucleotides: TGTGCCAGCAGTTCAAAGAGGCAGAGGGGGGACGGCTACACCTTC. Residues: CASSSKRQRGDGYTF.

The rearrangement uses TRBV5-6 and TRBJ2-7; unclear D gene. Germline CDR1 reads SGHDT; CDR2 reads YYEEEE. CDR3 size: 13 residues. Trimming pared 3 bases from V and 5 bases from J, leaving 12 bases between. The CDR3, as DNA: TGTGCCAGCAGCTGGGTTCACTTACACGAGCAGTACTTC. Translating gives CASSWVHLHEQYF. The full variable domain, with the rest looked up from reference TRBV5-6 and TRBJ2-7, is DAGVTQSPTHLIKTRGQQVTLRCSPKSGHDTVSWYQQALGQGPQFIFQYYEEEERQRGNFPDRFSGHQFPNYSSELNVNALLLGDSALYLCASSWVHLHEQYFGPGTRLTVT.

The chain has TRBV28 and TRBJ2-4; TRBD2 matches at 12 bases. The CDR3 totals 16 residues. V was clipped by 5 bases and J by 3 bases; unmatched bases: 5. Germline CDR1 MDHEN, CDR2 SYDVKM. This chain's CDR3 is CASSRLLAGGKNIQYF. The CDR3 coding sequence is TGTGCCAGCAGTCGACTACTAGCGGGAGGCAAAAACATTCAGTACTTC.

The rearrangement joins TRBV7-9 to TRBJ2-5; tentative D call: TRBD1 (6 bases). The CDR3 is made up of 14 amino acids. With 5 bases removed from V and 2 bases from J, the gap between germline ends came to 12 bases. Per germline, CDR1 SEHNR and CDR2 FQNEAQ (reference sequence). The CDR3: CASSTRTAQETQYF. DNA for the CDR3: TGTGCCAGCAGCACCCGGACAGCACAAGAGACCCAGTACTTC.

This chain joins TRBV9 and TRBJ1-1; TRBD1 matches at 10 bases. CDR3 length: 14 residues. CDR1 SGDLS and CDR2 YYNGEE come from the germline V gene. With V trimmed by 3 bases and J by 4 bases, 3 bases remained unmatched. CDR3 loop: CASSETGGRTEAFF. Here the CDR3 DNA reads TGTGCCAGCAGCGAGACAGGGGGCCGCACTGAAGCTTTCTTT.

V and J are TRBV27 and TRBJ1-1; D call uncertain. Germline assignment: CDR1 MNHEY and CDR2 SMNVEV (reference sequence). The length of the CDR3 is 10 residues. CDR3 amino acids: CLAGGPEAFF. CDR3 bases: TGTCTCGCCGGAGGCCCTGAAGCTTTCTTT.

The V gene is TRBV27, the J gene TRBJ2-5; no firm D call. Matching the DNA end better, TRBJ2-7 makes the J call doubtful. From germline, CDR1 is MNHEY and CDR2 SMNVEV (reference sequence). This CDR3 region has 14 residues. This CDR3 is CASSDNPTPYEQYF. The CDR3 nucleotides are TGTGCCAGCAGCGACAACCCCACTCCCTACGAGCAGTACTTC.